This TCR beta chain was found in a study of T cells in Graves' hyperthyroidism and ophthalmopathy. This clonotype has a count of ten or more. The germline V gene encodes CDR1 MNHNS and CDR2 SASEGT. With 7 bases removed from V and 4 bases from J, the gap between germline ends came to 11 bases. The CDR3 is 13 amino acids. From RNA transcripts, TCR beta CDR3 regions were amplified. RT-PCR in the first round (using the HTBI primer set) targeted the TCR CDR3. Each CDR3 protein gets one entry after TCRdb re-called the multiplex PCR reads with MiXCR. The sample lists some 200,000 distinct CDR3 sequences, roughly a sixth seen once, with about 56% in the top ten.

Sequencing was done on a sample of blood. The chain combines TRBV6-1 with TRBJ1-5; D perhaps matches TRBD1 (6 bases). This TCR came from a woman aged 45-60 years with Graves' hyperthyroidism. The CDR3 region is CASTGGGNQPQHF. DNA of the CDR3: TGTGCCAGCACCGGAGGGGGGAATCAGCCCCAGCATTTT.